This T cell receptor (beta chain) was obtained from a study of blood T cell repertoires in COVID-19. Overall study: Spain, Italy and the United States supplied samples that represented acute and convalescent COVID-19. From T cells, B-cell-depleted T cells, or PBMCs came the material, which was cDNA or gDNA.

Original processing notes: Scientists estimated how many nucleated cells there were by amplifying reference gene primers. The method was immunoSEQ multiplex PCR; TCRdb's version includes in-frame clones alone and lacks a portion of them. V and J calls and clone size come straight from that table; D and trimming were deduced from the DNA. The top ten clones hold roughly 7.1% of a sample with approximately 55,000 clones, more than 75% of them seen once. Sequencing was carried out using peripheral blood. This TCR derives from a man between 45 and 60 years old with active COVID-19.

CDR3 sequence reads: CASTAAWTGNSPLHF. The DNA for the CDR3 is TGTGCCAGCACTGCTGCGTGGACAGGGAATTCACCCCTCCACTTT. The chain combines TRBV6-5 with TRBJ1-6; TRBD1 matches at 8 bases. This CDR3 comprises 15 residues. V dropped 7 bases and J dropped 7; count of bases not matched to a gene: 9. Germline lookup yields CDR1 MNHEY and CDR2 SVGAGI.